Included here is one T cell receptor (beta chain) sequence, with context. These data are taken from a study of control samples from healthy donors and cancer patients. The table came from immunoSEQ multiplex PCR; TCRdb's copy has only in-frame clones and leaves some out. This sample has under 85,000 clones; approximately 89% occur once, and the top ten carry over 4.5%. This CDR3 is 14 amino acids long. Germline-derived CDR1 and CDR2 are SGHVS and FQNEAQ. Trimming removed 2 bases from V and 1 base from J, with 8 bases in between. This chain uses TRBV7-8 with TRBJ2-5, with D uncertain. Specimen: PBMCs. The clonotype originates from a man between 60 and 70 years old with colorectal cancer. This chain's CDR3 is CASSLRRTQETQYF. Here the CDR3 DNA reads TGTGCCAGCAGCTTACGGCGGACCCAAGAGACCCAGTACTTC. Full variable domain (remainder filled in from reference TRBV7-8 and TRBJ2-5): GAGVSQSPRYKVAKRGQDVALRCDPISGHVSLFWYQQALGQGPEFLTYFQNEAQLDKSGLPSDRFFAERPEGSVSTLKIQRTQQEDSAVYLCASSLRRTQETQYFGPGTRLLVL.